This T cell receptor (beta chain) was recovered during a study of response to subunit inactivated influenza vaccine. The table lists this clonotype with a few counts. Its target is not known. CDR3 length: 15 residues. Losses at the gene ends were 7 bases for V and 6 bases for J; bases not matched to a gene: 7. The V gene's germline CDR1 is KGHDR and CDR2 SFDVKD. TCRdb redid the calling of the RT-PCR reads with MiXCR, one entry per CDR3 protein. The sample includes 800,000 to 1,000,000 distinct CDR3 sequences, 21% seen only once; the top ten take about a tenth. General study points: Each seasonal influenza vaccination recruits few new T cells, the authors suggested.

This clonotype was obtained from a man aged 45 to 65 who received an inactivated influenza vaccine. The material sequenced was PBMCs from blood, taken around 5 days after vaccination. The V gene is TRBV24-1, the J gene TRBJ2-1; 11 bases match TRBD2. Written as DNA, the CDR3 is TGTGCCACCAGCCGAAATAGCGGGAGGGCCAATGAGCAGTTCTTC. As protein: CATSRNSGRANEQFF.